These T cell receptor beta chains were read from a single sample in a study of blood T cell repertoires in COVID-19. Assay: immunoSEQ multiplex PCR; the TCRdb copy retains only in-frame clones and omits some. The sample has just under 80,000 clones, roughly 80% seen once. The sequenced sample consisted of peripheral blood. The receptors derive from a woman in her seventies with acute or convalescent COVID-19. CDR3s include the opening cysteine and the closing phenylalanine or tryptophan. D genes are given only for firm matches. Clone size is given for some rows only: seen once, a few or many times, or a class if the clone is expanded.

J,V,size,D,DNA,CDR3
TRBJ2-1,TRBV5-6,NA,TRBD2,TGTGCCAGCAGCTTTAGCGGGAGGGCCAGTCTCTACAATGAGCAGTTCTTC,CASSFSGRASLYNEQFF
TRBJ2-7,TRBV27,NA,TRBD2,TGTGCCAGCAGCCGTATTACTTGGAGCGGGAGCCGCGAGCAGTACTTC,CASSRITWSGSREQYF
TRBJ2-1,TRBV7-3,once,TRBD2,TGTGCCAGCAGCCCTACGGGAGGAAATGAGCAGTTCTTC,CASSPTGGNEQFF
TRBJ2-1,TRBV19,NA,TRBD2,TGTGCCAGTAGTAAGGGGACTAGCGGGGCAAGCTCCTACAATGAGCAGTTCTTC,CASSKGTSGASSYNEQFF
TRBJ2-4,TRBV3-1/TRBV3-2,NA,NA,TGTGCCAGTAGGGGACTGAAAAACATTCAGTACTTC,CASRGLKNIQYF
TRBJ1-2,TRBV7-2,NA,NA,TGTGCCAGCAGCTATCCGGGAGGGATCTATGGCTACACCTTC,CASSYPGGIYGYTF
TRBJ2-5,TRBV11-3,NA,NA,TGTGCCAGCAGCTTAGGGGCTAGCGAGCAAGAGACCCAGTACTTC,CASSLGASEQETQYF
TRBJ1-1,TRBV3-1/TRBV3-2,NA,NA,TGTGCCAGCAGCCCCCAGGCCCGAAAGAACACTGAAGCTTTCTTT,CASSPQARKNTEAFF
TRBJ1-5,TRBV18,NA,TRBD1,TGTGCCAGCTCACCTAGGACAGGTTCCAATCAGCCCCAGCATTTT,CASSPRTGSNQPQHF
TRBJ2-3,TRBV2,once,NA,TGTGCCAGCAGTGAAATCGGGGTTGAGACAGATACGCAGTATTTT,CASSEIGVETDTQYF
TRBJ2-1,TRBV6-1,NA,NA,TGTGCCAGCAGTGAATCTCGAAGGCGGGTCGGGTTCTTC,CASSESRRRVGFF
TRBJ2-1,TRBV29-1,NA,NA,TGCAGCGTTGAAGCTGGCGGTACTAATGAGCAGTTCTTC,CSVEAGGTNEQFF
TRBJ1-1,TRBV5-1,NA,TRBD1,TGCGCCAGCAGCTTAAGACAGGGGGTGAACACTGAAGCTTTCTTT,CASSLRQGVNTEAFF
TRBJ1-4,TRBV6-6,NA,NA,TGTGCCAGCAGTTACTCTACTTGGACAGATAATGAAAAACTGTTTTTT,CASSYSTWTDNEKLFF
TRBJ1-2,TRBV9,NA,NA,TGTGCCAGCAGCGCCCGTCAGGCTTTCCTTGGTTTTGGCTACACCTTC,CASSARQAFLGFGYTF
TRBJ1-5,TRBV7-2,few,NA,TGTGCCAGCAGCTTAATCGGGAGCAATCAGCCCCAGCATTTT,CASSLIGSNQPQHF
TRBJ1-1,TRBV7-9,NA,NA,TGTGCCAGCACAAACGCGGGGTCGCGGGTACCTGAAGCTTTCTTT,CASTNAGSRVPEAFF
TRBJ2-1,TRBV27,once,NA,TGTGCCAGCGGGGCCGGTCGAATGCAGTTCTTC,CASGAGRMQFF
TRBJ2-2,TRBV7-2,NA,NA,TGTGCCAGCAGCCCTGACAGGACAAACACCGGGGAGCTGTTTTTT,CASSPDRTNTGELFF
TRBJ2-2,TRBV7-2,once,NA,TGTGCCAGCAGCTTTAATCTAGGAGCCGGGGAGCTGTTTTTT,CASSFNLGAGELFF
TRBJ2-1,TRBV6-5,NA,TRBD1,TGTGCCAGCAGCAAAGGGACAGCTTACAATGAGCAGTTCTTC,CASSKGTAYNEQFF
TRBJ2-1,TRBV6-4,NA,NA,TGTGCCAGCAGTGACTCACCCCGACTTGGTGAGCAGTTCTTC,CASSDSPRLGEQFF
TRBJ1-2,TRBV5-4,NA,TRBD1,TGTGCCAGCAGCAAAGGGACAGGAGGAGGCAATTTAATCTATGGCTACACCTTC,CASSKGTGGGNLIYGYTF
TRBJ2-1,TRBV5-1,NA,NA,TGCGCCAGCAGCTCGGCGGTGGGTACGGAGCAGTTCTTC,CASSSAVGTEQFF
TRBJ1-2,TRBV19,NA,TRBD1,TGTGCCAGTAGTACCCTAGACAGGGTCGTGCATGGCTACACCTTC,CASSTLDRVVHGYTF
TRBJ2-1,TRBV6-1,NA,TRBD2,TGTGCCAGCAGTGAACCGAGGCAAGATAGACTAGCGGGACGCCCTCACAATGAGCAGTTCTTC,CASSEPRQDRLAGRPHNEQFF